This T cell receptor (beta chain) stems from a study of blood T cell repertoires in COVID-19. Overall study: From the United States, Italy and Spain came samples of acute and convalescent COVID-19. PBMCs, B-cell-depleted T cells, or T cells provided the cDNA or gDNA that made up the material.

The CDR3 totals 15 residues. Germline CDR1 is SGHTA and CDR2 is FQGTGA. After removal of 1 base from V and 5 bases from J, the junction contained 5 bases not matched to a gene. As handled by the study authors: Estimation of nucleated cell counts relied on the amplification of reference gene primers. Clones were sequenced by immunoSEQ multiplex PCR, and TCRdb holds only the in-frame ones, with some missing. The DNA gave D and trimming, while V, J and clone size come from that table. The repertoire holds roughly 200,000 clones, with 88% as singletons. The chain recombines TRBV7-3 with TRBJ2-1; 7 positions agree with TRBD2. Sequenced sample: peripheral blood. This receptor was identified in a man younger than 35 with active or convalescent COVID-19. This chain's CDR3 is CASSLSSGSNNEQFF. For the CDR3, the DNA is TGTGCCAGCAGCTTAAGTAGCGGGTCTAACAATGAGCAGTTCTTC.